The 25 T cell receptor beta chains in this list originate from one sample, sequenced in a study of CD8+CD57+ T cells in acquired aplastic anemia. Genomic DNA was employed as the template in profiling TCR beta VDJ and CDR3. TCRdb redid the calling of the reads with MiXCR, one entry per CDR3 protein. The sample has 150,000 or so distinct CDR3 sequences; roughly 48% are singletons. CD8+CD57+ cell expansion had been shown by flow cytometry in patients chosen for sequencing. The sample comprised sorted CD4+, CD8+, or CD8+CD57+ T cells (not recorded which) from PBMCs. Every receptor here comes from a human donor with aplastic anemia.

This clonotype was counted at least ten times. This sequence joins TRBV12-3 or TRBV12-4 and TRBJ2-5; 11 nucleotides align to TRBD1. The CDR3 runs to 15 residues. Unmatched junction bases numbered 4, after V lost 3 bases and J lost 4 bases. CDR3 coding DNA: TGTGCCAGCAGTTTTGGGACAGGGGGGGGAGAGACCCAGTACTTC. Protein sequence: CASSFGTGGGETQYF.

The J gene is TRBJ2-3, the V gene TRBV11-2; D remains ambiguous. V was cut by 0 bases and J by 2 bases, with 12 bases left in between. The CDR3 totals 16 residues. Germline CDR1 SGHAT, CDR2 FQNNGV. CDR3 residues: CASSLDRRPPTDTQYF. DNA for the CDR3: TGTGCCAGCAGCTTAGATCGACGTCCTCCCACAGATACGCAGTATTTT.

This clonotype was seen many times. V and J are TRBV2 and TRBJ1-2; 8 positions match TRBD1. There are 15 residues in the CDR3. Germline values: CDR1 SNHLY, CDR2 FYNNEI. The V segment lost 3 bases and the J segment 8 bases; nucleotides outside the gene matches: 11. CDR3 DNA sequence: TGTGCCAGCAGTGATTCATGGCAGGGGGCCGCAGGCTACACCTTC. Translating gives CASSDSWQGAAGYTF.

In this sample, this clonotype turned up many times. Written as DNA, the CDR3 is TGTGCCAGCAGCCCTACCGGACAGGGGGCAGTAGATGAGCAGTTCTTC. Its protein is CASSPTGQGAVDEQFF. The rearrangement joins TRBV7-9 to TRBJ2-1, with 11 bases aligning to TRBD1. Per germline, CDR1 SEHNR and CDR2 FQNEAQ (reference sequence). This CDR3 has 16 amino acids. V shed 5 bases, J shed 8 bases, and the junction held 11 bases outside the gene matches.

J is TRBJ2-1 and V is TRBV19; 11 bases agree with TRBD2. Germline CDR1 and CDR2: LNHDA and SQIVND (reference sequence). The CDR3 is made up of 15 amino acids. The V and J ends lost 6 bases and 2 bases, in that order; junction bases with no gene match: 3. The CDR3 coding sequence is TGTGCCAGTAGGGGACTAGCGGTCACCTACAATGAGCAGTTCTTC. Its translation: CASRGLAVTYNEQFF.

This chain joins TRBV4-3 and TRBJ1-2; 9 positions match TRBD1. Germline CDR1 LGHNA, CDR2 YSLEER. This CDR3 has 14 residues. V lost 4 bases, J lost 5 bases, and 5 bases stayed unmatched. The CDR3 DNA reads TGCGCCAGCAGCCGGACGGGACAGGGATATGGCTACACCTTC. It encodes CASSRTGQGYGYTF.

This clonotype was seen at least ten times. The CDR3: CASSLKETQYF. Here the CDR3 DNA reads TGTGCCAGCAGCTTAAAAGAGACCCAGTACTTC. The chain has TRBV7-6 and TRBJ2-5; no reliable D call. This CDR3 comprises 11 residues. The germline gives CDR1 SGHVS, CDR2 FNYEAQ. V lost 2 bases, J lost 3 bases, and 1 base lay in between. Based on the CDR3 plus reference TRBV7-6 and TRBJ2-5, the full variable domain is GAGVSQSPRYKVTKRGQDVALRCDPISGHVSLYWYRQALGQGPEFLTYFNYEAQQDKSGLPNDRFSAERPEGSISTLTIQRTEQRDSAMYRCASSLKETQYFGPGTRLLVL.

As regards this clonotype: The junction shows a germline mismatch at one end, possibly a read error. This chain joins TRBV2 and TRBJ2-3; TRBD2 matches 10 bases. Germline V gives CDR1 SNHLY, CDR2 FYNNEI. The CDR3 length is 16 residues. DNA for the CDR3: TGTGCCAGCATTCAGCGGGGGGGGTCTCGCACAGATACGCGGTATTTT. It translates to CASIQRGGSRTDTRYF. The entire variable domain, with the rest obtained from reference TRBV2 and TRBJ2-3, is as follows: EPEVTQTPSHQVTQMGQEVILRCVPISNHLYFYWYRQILGQKVEFLVSFYNNEISEKSEIFDDQFSVERPDGSNFTLKIRSTKLEDSAMYFCASIQRGGSRTDTRYFGPGTRLTVL.

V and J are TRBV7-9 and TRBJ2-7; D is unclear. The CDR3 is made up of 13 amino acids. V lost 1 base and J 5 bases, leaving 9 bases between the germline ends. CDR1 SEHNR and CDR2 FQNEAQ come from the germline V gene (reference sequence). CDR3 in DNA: TGTGCCAGCAGCTTAGGCTCGGTGAACGAGCAGTACTTC. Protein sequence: CASSLGSVNEQYF.

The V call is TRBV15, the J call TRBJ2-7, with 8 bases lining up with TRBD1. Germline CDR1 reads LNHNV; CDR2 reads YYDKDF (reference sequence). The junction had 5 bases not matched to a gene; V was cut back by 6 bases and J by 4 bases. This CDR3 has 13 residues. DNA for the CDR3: TGTGCCACCAGGGAGACAGGGGTTTACGAGCAGTACTTC. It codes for CATRETGVYEQYF.

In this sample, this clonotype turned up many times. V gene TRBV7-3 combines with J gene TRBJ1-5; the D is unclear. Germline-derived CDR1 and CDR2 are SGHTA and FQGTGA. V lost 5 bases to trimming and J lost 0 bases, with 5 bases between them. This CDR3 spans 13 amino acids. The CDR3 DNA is TGTGCCAGCAGCCTCGATAGCAATCAGCCCCAGCATTTT. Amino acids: CASSLDSNQPQHF.

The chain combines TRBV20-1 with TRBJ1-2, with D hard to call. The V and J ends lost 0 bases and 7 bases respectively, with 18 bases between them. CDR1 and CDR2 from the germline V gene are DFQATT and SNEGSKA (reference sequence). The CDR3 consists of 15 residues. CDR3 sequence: CSARDVVTEISGYTF. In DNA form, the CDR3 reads TGCAGTGCTAGAGATGTAGTGACGGAAATTAGTGGCTACACCTTC.

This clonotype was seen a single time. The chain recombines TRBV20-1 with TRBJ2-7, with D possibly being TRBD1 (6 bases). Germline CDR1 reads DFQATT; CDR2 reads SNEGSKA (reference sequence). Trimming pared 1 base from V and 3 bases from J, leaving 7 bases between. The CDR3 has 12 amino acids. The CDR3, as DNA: TGCAGTGCTAGAGGGGACAACTACGAGCAGTACTTC. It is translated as CSARGDNYEQYF.

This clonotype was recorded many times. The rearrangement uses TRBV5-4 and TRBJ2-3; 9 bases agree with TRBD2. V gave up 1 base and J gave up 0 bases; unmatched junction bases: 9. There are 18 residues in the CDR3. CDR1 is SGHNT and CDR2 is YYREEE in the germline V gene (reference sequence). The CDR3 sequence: CASSLRSGRGGSTDTQYF. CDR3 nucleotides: TGTGCCAGCAGCTTGCGTAGCGGGAGAGGAGGGAGCACAGATACGCAGTATTTT.

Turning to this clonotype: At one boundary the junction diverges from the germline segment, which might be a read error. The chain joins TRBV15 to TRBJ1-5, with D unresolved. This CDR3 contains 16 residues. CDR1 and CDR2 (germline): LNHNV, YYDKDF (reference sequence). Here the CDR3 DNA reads TGTGTCACCAGCAGAGATGCAGCTACTAGCAATCAGCCCCAGCATTTT. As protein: CVTSRDAATSNQPQHF.

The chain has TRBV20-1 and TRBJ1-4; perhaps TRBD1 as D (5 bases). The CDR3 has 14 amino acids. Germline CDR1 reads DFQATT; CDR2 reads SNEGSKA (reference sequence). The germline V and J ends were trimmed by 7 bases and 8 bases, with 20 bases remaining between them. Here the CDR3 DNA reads TGCAGTGTGAGAGTGGGGGAGGTAGGCGAAAAACTGTTTTTT. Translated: CSVRVGEVGEKLFF.

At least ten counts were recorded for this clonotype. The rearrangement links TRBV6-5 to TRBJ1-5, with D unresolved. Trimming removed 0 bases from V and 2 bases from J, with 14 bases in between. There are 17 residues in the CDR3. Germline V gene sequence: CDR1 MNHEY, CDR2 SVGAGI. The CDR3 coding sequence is TGTGCCAGCAGTTACTCGGGCGCGGAGAAGGGCAATCAGCCCCAGCATTTT. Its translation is CASSYSGAEKGNQPQHF.

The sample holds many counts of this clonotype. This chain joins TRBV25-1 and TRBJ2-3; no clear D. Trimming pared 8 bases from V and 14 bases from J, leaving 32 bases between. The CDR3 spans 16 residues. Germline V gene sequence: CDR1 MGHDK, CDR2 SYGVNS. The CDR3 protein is CASLDSTGYRYAVPYF. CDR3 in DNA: TGTGCCAGCCTAGATAGTACGGGCTACAGATACGCAGTCCCGTATTTT. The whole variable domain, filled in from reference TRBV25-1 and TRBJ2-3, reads EADIYQTPRYLVIGTGKKITLECSQTMGHDKMYWYQQDPGMELHLIHYSYGVNSTEKGDLSSESTVSRIRTEHFPLTLESARPSHTSQYLCASLDSTGYRYAVPYFGPGTRLTVL.

The CDR3 protein is CASSDGTSRSTDTQYF. DNA of the CDR3: TGTGCCAGCAGCGACGGGACTAGCAGAAGCACAGATACGCAGTATTTT. The rearrangement links TRBV11-1 to TRBJ2-3; TRBD2 matches 9 bases. Germline trimming cut 5 bases from V and 0 bases from J; bases unmatched to any gene: 6. This CDR3 is built from 16 residues. From germline, CDR1 is SGHAT and CDR2 FQDESV (reference sequence).

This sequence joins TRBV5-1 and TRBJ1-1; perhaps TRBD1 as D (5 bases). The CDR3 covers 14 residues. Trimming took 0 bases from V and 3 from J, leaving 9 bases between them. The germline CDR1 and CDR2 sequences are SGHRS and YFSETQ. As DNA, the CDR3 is TGCGCCAGCAGCTTGGCGTGGGGGGACACTGAAGCTTTCTTT. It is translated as CASSLAWGDTEAFF.

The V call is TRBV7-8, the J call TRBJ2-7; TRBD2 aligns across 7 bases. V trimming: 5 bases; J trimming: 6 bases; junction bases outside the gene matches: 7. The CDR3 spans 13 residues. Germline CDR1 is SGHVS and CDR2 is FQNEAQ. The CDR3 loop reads CASSGRATSEQYF. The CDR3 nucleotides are TGTGCCAGCAGCGGGAGGGCCACCTCCGAGCAGTACTTC.

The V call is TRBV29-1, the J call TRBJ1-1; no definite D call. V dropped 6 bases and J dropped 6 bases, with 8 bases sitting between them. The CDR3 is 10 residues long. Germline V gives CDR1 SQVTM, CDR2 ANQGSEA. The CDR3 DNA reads TGCAGCGTCGCCGACCCTGAAGCTTTCTTT. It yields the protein CSVADPEAFF.

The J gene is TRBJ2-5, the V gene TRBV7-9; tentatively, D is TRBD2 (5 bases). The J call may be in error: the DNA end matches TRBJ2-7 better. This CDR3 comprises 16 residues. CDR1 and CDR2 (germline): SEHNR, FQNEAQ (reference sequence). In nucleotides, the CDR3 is TGTGCCAGCAGCTCCCTCCGTGCGGGCGCCGGGCACGAGCAGTACTTC. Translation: CASSSLRAGAGHEQYF.

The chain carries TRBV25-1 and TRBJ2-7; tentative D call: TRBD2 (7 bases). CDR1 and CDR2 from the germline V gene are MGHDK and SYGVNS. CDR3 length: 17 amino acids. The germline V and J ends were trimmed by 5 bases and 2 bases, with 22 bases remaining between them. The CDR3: CASSYSVDAGAPYEQYF. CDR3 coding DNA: TGTGCCAGCAGTTACAGCGTAGATGCGGGGGCACCCTACGAGCAGTACTTC.

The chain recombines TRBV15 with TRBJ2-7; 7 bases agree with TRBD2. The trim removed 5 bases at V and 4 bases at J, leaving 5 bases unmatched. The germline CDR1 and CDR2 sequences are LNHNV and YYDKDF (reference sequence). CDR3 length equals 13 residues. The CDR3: CATSSEREYEQYF. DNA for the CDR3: TGTGCCACCAGCTCTGAGCGGGAATACGAGCAGTACTTC. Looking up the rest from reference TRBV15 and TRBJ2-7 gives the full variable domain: DAMVIQNPRYQVTQFGKPVTLSCSQTLNHNVMYWYQQKSSQAPKLLFHYYDKDFNNEADTPDNFQSRRPNTSFCFLDIRSPGLGDTAMYLCATSSEREYEQYFGPGTRLTVT.